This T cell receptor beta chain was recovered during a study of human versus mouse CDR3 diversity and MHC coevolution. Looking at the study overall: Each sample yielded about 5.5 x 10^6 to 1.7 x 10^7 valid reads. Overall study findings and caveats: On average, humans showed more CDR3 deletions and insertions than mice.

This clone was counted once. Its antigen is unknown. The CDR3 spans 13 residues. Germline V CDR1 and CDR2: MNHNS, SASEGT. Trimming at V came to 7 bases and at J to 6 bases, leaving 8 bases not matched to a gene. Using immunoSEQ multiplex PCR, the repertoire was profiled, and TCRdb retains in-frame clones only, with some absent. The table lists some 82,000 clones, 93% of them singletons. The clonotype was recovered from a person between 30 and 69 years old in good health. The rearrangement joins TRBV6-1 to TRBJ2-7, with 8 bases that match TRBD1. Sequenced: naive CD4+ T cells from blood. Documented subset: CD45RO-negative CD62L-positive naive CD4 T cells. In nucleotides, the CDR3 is TGTGCCAGCATCCCGGGACAGGCCACCGAGCAGTACTTC. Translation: CASIPGQATEQYF.